The 14 T cell receptor beta chains presented below share a single source sample, sequenced in a study of blood T cell repertoires in COVID-19. The data were produced by immunoSEQ multiplex PCR, yet TCRdb's version contains in-frame clones alone and is incomplete. The repertoire includes approximately 85,000 clones, about 81% of them detected once, and less than 15% sits in the top ten. The material sequenced was peripheral blood. The source of these receptors is a human donor in a cohort sampled during active COVID-19.

This clone was found a few times. The V call is TRBV2, the J call TRBJ2-2; 9 nucleotides align to TRBD2. The V and J ends lost 7 bases and 7 bases, in that order; junction bases with no gene match: 7. CDR1 is SNHLY, CDR2 FYNNEI, per germline. There are 14 residues in the CDR3. CDR3: CASTPGTSIGELFF. In DNA, the CDR3 is TGTGCCAGCACCCCCGGGACTAGCATCGGGGAGCTGTTTTTT.

The chain combines TRBV5-6 with TRBJ2-2, with 10 bases that match TRBD1. The germline gives CDR1 SGHDT, CDR2 YYEEEE. CDR3 length: 16 amino acids. Losses at the gene ends were 2 bases for V and 5 bases for J; bases not matched to a gene: 6. The CDR3 DNA reads TGTGCCAGCAGCTTATTCGGGACAGGGGAAACCGGGGAGCTGTTTTTT. It translates to CASSLFGTGETGELFF.

The chain carries TRBV7-9 and TRBJ2-7; D is uncertain. The CDR3 runs 14 residues. Trimming shortened V by 5 bases and J by 3 bases, and 14 bases separated the two germline ends. Per the germline V gene, CDR1 is SEHNR and CDR2 is FQNEAQ (reference sequence). CDR3 sequence (DNA): TGTGCCAGCAGCCCTAGAGGCGGAATCTACGAGCAGTACTTC. Its translation is CASSPRGGIYEQYF.

The V call is TRBV6-4, the J call TRBJ1-3; D gene uncertain. The CDR3 totals 15 residues. Germline lookup yields CDR1 MRHNA and CDR2 SNTAGT. V lost 4 bases and J 0 bases, leaving 10 bases between the germline ends. CDR3 amino acids: CASSALEASGNTIYF. Here the CDR3 DNA reads TGTGCCAGCAGTGCCCTCGAGGCCTCTGGAAACACCATATATTTT.

This clone was picked up a small number of times. This chain uses TRBV18 with TRBJ1-3, with D unclear. The germline CDR1 and CDR2 sequences are KGHSH and LQKENI. Trimming cost V 5 bases and J 0 bases, with 14 bases left between them. This CDR3 comprises 16 residues. The CDR3, as DNA: TGTGCCAGCTCAGCGTCCCTCGGGGACTCTGGAAACACCATATATTTT. It yields the protein CASSASLGDSGNTIYF. Supplemented by reference TRBV18 and TRBJ1-3, the full variable domain reads NAGVMQNPRHLVRRRGQEARLRCSPMKGHSHVYWYRQLPEEGLKFMVYLQKENIIDESGMPKERFSAEFPKEGPSILRIQQVVRGDSAAYFCASSASLGDSGNTIYFGEGSWLTVV.

The chain employs TRBV19 and TRBJ2-3, with 8 bases matching TRBD2. V trimming: 5 bases; J trimming: 6 bases; junction bases outside the gene matches: 10. The CDR3 runs to 15 residues. Germline CDR1 LNHDA, CDR2 SQIVND (reference sequence). DNA of the CDR3: TGTGCCAGTAGTGATGCGGGGGGCCTTGGGGATACGCAGTATTTT. Its protein is CASSDAGGLGDTQYF. The full variable domain, completed using reference TRBV19 and TRBJ2-3, is DGGITQSPKYLFRKEGQNVTLSCEQNLNHDAMYWYRQDPGQGLRLIYYSQIVNDFQKGDIAEGYSVSREKKESFPLTVTSAQKNPTAFYLCASSDAGGLGDTQYFGPGTRLTVL.

In this sample, this clone turned up a few times. DNA of the CDR3: TGCGCCAGCAGCTTGTCGGGGGGGCCCGACACAGATACGCAGTATTTT. It specifies CASSLSGGPDTDTQYF. The chain uses TRBV5-1 and TRBJ2-3; 8 bases are shared with TRBD2. The trim removed 1 base at V and 2 bases at J, leaving 6 bases unmatched. The CDR3 runs to 16 residues. Germline loops: CDR1 SGHRS, CDR2 YFSETQ.

The V call is TRBV4-2, the J call TRBJ2-2; 11 bases agree with TRBD2. Trimming at V came to 6 bases and at J to 4 bases, leaving 4 bases not matched to a gene. Germline loops: CDR1 LGHNA, CDR2 YNFKEQ. The CDR3 consists of 15 residues. CDR3 DNA sequence: TGTGCCAGCAGACCCGGACTAGCGGGCACCGGGGAGCTGTTTTTT. Translating it yields CASRPGLAGTGELFF.

J is TRBJ2-2 and V is TRBV6-2 or TRBV6-3, with a possible D match to TRBD2 (5 bases). Germline CDR1 reads MNHEY; CDR2 reads SVGEGT. The CDR3 has 15 amino acids. Trimming took 1 base from V and 0 from J, leaving 6 bases between them. CDR3: CASSYWRANTGELFF. Here the CDR3 DNA reads TGTGCCAGCAGTTACTGGCGGGCGAACACCGGGGAGCTGTTTTTT.

This clone came up a few times. The chain links TRBV10-3 to TRBJ1-5, with a weak D call TRBD1 (5 bases). Germline values: CDR1 ENHRY, CDR2 SYGVKD. Trimming pared 3 bases from V and 3 bases from J, leaving 15 bases between. The CDR3 consists of 16 residues. CDR3 in amino acids: CAISDVLGGTNQPQHF. DNA for the CDR3: TGTGCCATCAGTGACGTTTTGGGAGGGACCAATCAGCCCCAGCATTTT.

The rearrangement uses TRBV4-3 and TRBJ2-5; no definite D call. Germline CDR1 LGHNA, CDR2 YSLEER. V lost 1 base and J 0 bases, leaving 12 bases between the germline ends. This CDR3 is 16 amino acids long. The CDR3 DNA follows: TGCGCCAGCAGCCAAGTCGGTTCCGGGTACCAAGAGACCCAGTACTTC. It translates to CASSQVGSGYQETQYF.

The V call is TRBV19, the J call TRBJ2-7, with TRBD2 identical over 12 bases. The CDR3 is 15 residues long. J was trimmed by 2 bases and V by 2 bases; bases with no gene match: 1. CDR1 and CDR2 (germline): LNHDA, SQIVND (reference sequence). Written as DNA, the CDR3 is TGTGCCAGTAGTATACTAGCGGGGGGGGCCTACGAGCAGTACTTC. Translation gives CASSILAGGAYEQYF. Full variable domain (remainder filled in from reference TRBV19 and TRBJ2-7): DGGITQSPKYLFRKEGQNVTLSCEQNLNHDAMYWYRQDPGQGLRLIYYSQIVNDFQKGDIAEGYSVSREKKESFPLTVTSAQKNPTAFYLCASSILAGGAYEQYFGPGTRLTVT.

A few counts support this clone. This chain links TRBV2 with TRBJ1-2; 8 bases match TRBD1. This CDR3 comprises 14 residues. The V segment lost 6 bases and the J segment 3 bases; nucleotides outside the gene matches: 6. The V gene's germline CDR1 is SNHLY and CDR2 FYNNEI. CDR3 DNA sequence: TGTGCCAGCAGCGCCCAGGGGGCCCACTATGGCTACACCTTC. This sequence encodes CASSAQGAHYGYTF. Based on the CDR3 plus reference TRBV2 and TRBJ1-2, the full variable domain is EPEVTQTPSHQVTQMGQEVILRCVPISNHLYFYWYRQILGQKVEFLVSFYNNEISEKSEIFDDQFSVERPDGSNFTLKIRSTKLEDSAMYFCASSAQGAHYGYTFGSGTRLTVV.

The chain's CDR3 is CASSRGLTGAKNIQYF. DNA for the CDR3: TGTGCCAGCAGCCGGGGCCTGACAGGGGCCAAAAACATTCAGTACTTC. The chain carries TRBV7-9 and TRBJ2-4; 7 bases fit TRBD1. The germline V gene encodes CDR1 SEHNR and CDR2 FQNEAQ (reference sequence). V was clipped by 5 bases and J by 1 base; unmatched bases: 8. The CDR3 has 16 amino acids.